Listed below are T cell receptor beta chains from one sample, sequenced in a study of blood T cell repertoires in COVID-19. Only in-frame clones appear in the TCRdb table, and some are missing; sequencing was by immunoSEQ multiplex PCR. Here the sample spans about 100,000 clones, 87% being singletons. What was sequenced was peripheral blood. The receptors originated from a human donor in a cohort sampled during active COVID-19. The CDR3 runs from the conserved cysteine through the conserved F or W. The D gene is left open where the match is weak. A clone size is listed for some rows: how often the clone was seen (once, few, many), or a class if it is expanded.

TRBV7-2	TRBJ2-5	TRBD1	NA	CASSFTGTGSKTQYF	TGTGCCAGCAGCTTCACCGGGACAGGGTCGAAGACCCAGTACTTC
TRBV7-2	TRBJ2-7	TRBD1	NA	CASSMNPGQGYEQYF	TGTGCCAGCAGCATGAACCCGGGACAGGGCTACGAGCAGTACTTC
TRBV7-3	TRBJ2-2	TRBD1	NA	CASRGQGANTGELFF	TGTGCCAGCCGCGGGCAGGGGGCAAATACCGGGGAGCTGTTTTTT
TRBV5-1	TRBJ2-7	TRBD1	NA	CASSLEGGTAFVYGEQYF	TGCGCCAGCAGCTTGGAGGGTGGGACAGCGTTCGTGTATGGCGAGCAGTACTTC
TRBV19	TRBJ2-7	NA	NA	CASSKGGRIYEQYF	TGTGCCAGTAGTAAAGGGGGACGAATCTACGAGCAGTACTTC
TRBV18	TRBJ2-7	NA	NA	CASSPRQGTTYEQYF	TGTGCCAGCTCACCACGGCAGGGAACAACCTACGAGCAGTACTTC
TRBV6-5	TRBJ1-3	NA	NA	CASSYGVSGNTIYF	TGTGCCAGCAGTTACGGAGTTTCTGGAAACACCATATATTTT
TRBV6-5	TRBJ1-1	NA	NA	CASSAGEAFF	TGTGCCAGCAGCGCAGGGGAAGCTTTCTTT
TRBV28	TRBJ2-7	TRBD1	NA	CASSFSDRLYEQYF	TGTGCCAGCAGTTTTTCGGACAGGCTCTACGAGCAGTACTTC
TRBV4-2	TRBJ1-1	TRBD1	NA	CASSRTPGQGAEAFF	TGTGCCAGCAGCCGAACCCCGGGACAGGGGGCTGAAGCTTTCTTT
TRBV29-1	TRBJ1-2	NA	NA	CSVVQSYGYTF	TGCAGCGTTGTACAGTCCTATGGCTACACCTTC
TRBV7-2	TRBJ2-7	TRBD1	NA	CASSFDGQGIYEQYF	TGTGCCAGCAGTTTCGACGGACAGGGGATCTACGAGCAGTACTTC
TRBV2	TRBJ1-2	NA	NA	CASTPLTAGYGYTF	TGTGCCAGCACTCCCCTCACAGCAGGGTATGGCTACACCTTC
TRBV7-9	TRBJ2-3	NA	once	CASSYTQGRTDTQYF	TGTGCCAGCAGCTATACACAGGGTCGCACAGATACGCAGTATTTT
TRBV2	TRBJ1-1	NA	NA	CASSPRGGAEAFF	TGTGCCAGCAGTCCAAGAGGGGGTGCTGAAGCTTTCTTT
TRBV7-9	TRBJ2-2	TRBD2	NA	CASSPYLTSGRTGELFF	TGTGCCAGCAGCCCCTATCTGACTAGCGGGAGAACCGGGGAGCTGTTTTTT
TRBV3-1/TRBV3-2	TRBJ1-2	NA	NA	CASSQDIDGYTF	TGTGCCAGCAGCCAAGATATCGATGGCTACACCTTC
TRBV27	TRBJ1-1	NA	NA	CASSLTLGGAEAFF	TGTGCCAGCAGTTTAACCCTCGGGGGAGCTGAAGCTTTCTTT
TRBV6-5	TRBJ2-7	TRBD2	NA	CASRLADSYEQYF	TGTGCCAGCCGACTAGCGGACTCCTACGAGCAGTACTTC
TRBV19	TRBJ1-2	NA	NA	CASRLTANYGYTF	TGTGCCAGTAGATTGACAGCAAACTATGGCTACACCTTC
TRBV19	TRBJ2-1	TRBD2	NA	CASSMTSGRINEQFF	TGTGCCAGTAGTATGACTAGCGGGAGGATCAATGAGCAGTTCTTC